The 21 T cell receptor beta chains below all came from one sample that was sequenced in a study of blood T cell repertoires in COVID-19. Using immunoSEQ multiplex PCR, the repertoire was profiled, and TCRdb retains in-frame clones only, with some absent. The data hold approximately 200,000 clones, with 80% to 90% observed a single time. The sequenced material came from PBMCs or T cells enriched from blood (not recorded which). The receptor source for this set is a man aged 25 to 40 who had recovered from COVID-19.

The V and J genes are TRBV20-1 and TRBJ2-1; TRBD2 agrees at 9 bases. The CDR3 consists of 15 residues. Trimming cost V 3 bases and J 0 bases; bases outside gene matches: 3. Germline CDR1 is DFQATT and CDR2 is SNEGSKA (reference sequence). CDR3 coding DNA: TGCAGTGCTAGTGATAGCGGGAGCTCCTACAATGAGCAGTTCTTC. Amino acid sequence: CSASDSGSSYNEQFF.

V gene TRBV7-9 combines with J gene TRBJ1-1; D is unresolved. Germline V gene lookup returns CDR1 SEHNR and CDR2 FQNEAQ (reference sequence). Trimming shortened V by 4 bases and J by 2 bases, and 14 bases separated the two germline ends. The CDR3 covers 15 residues. The CDR3 DNA is TGTGCCAGCAGCTCCTGGGAGGTAAGAAACACTGAAGCTTTCTTT. Translated: CASSSWEVRNTEAFF.

This clone came up once. V usage is TRBV30 and J usage is TRBJ1-5; D possibly corresponds to TRBD1 (5 bases). This CDR3 is 13 amino acids long. Germline V gene lookup returns CDR1 GTSNPN and CDR2 SVGIG (reference sequence). Trimming stripped 5 bases from V and 5 bases from J, with 13 bases between. The CDR3 DNA reads TGTGCCTGGGACGGGGGAAGCCATCAGCCCCAGCATTTT. Amino acids: CAWDGGSHQPQHF.

The chain carries TRBV4-1 and TRBJ2-7; 13 nucleotides agree with TRBD2. This CDR3 contains 15 residues. V trimming: 4 bases; J trimming: 2 bases; junction bases outside the gene matches: 2. Per germline, CDR1 MGHRA and CDR2 YSYEKL. CDR3 amino acids: CASSPTSGGPYEQYF. DNA of the CDR3: TGCGCCAGCAGCCCGACTAGCGGGGGGCCCTACGAGCAGTACTTC.

The chain joins TRBV4-1 to TRBJ1-6, with D hard to call. The V and J ends lost 0 bases and 0 bases respectively, with 15 bases between them. Germline CDR1 and CDR2: MGHRA and YSYEKL. The CDR3 length is 19 residues. CDR3 loop: CASSQDYVGLSSYNSPLHF. CDR3 sequence (DNA): TGCGCCAGCAGCCAAGATTACGTTGGTCTGAGCTCCTATAATTCACCCCTCCACTTT.

This sequence joins TRBV11-2 and TRBJ2-3; 8 nucleotides align to TRBD1. The CDR3 is 12 amino acids. V gave up 5 bases and J gave up 14 bases; unmatched junction bases: 9. CDR1 SGHAT and CDR2 FQNNGV come from the germline V gene. The CDR3 here is CASSGDRGLRYF. The CDR3 DNA reads as TGTGCCAGCAGCGGTGACAGGGGCCTTAGGTATTTT.

The chain links TRBV28 to TRBJ1-3, with 8 bases fitting TRBD1. The CDR3 has 14 amino acids. V shed 7 bases and J 4 bases; nucleotides not matched to a gene: 6. Germline CDR1 reads MDHEN; CDR2 reads SYDVKM. The CDR3 here is CASTNRGSGNTIYF. The DNA of the CDR3 is TGTGCCAGCACCAACAGGGGGTCCGGAAACACCATATATTTT.

This rearrangement joins TRBV3-1 (or the pseudogene TRBV3-2) to TRBJ1-1; D is perhaps TRBD1 (6 bases). This CDR3 has 13 residues. V was shortened by 0 bases and J by 8 bases, with 10 bases between the two germline ends. Germline-derived CDR1 and CDR2 are LGHDT and YNNKEL (reference sequence). The DNA of the CDR3 is TGTGCCAGCAGCCAAGAGTGGACAGAAGAAGCTTTCTTT. Translation: CASSQEWTEEAFF.

The chain has TRBV28 and TRBJ1-2; 12 bases align to TRBD1. The germline V gene has CDR1 MDHEN and CDR2 SYDVKM. This CDR3 has 17 amino acids. V was clipped by 1 base and J by 4 bases; unmatched bases: 7. CDR3 coding DNA: TGTGCCAGCAGTTTATCCTCCGGGACAGGGGGCGGCTATGGCTACACCTTC. Its protein is CASSLSSGTGGGYGYTF.

The V and J genes are TRBV11-2 and TRBJ2-7; 8 positions match TRBD1. CDR1 is SGHAT, CDR2 FQNNGV, per germline. This CDR3 comprises 17 residues. V gave up 4 bases and J gave up 1 base; unmatched junction bases: 12. CDR3 in DNA: TGTGCCAGCAGCTCGCTAAGACGACAGGGGATGTCCTACGAGCAGTACTTC. Translation gives CASSSLRRQGMSYEQYF.

The gene calls are TRBV15 and TRBJ1-1; TRBD1 agrees at 7 bases. The CDR3 extends over 15 amino acids. Germline V gene sequence: CDR1 LNHNV, CDR2 YYDKDF (reference sequence). V was clipped by 1 base and J by 4 bases; unmatched bases: 6. DNA for the CDR3: TGTGCCACCAGCAGAGGACAGGGCTTCGGCACTGAAGCTTTCTTT. Protein: CATSRGQGFGTEAFF.

V gene TRBV7-6 combines with J gene TRBJ2-5; maybe TRBD2 (6 bases). CDR1 SGHVS and CDR2 FNYEAQ come from the germline V gene. The CDR3 is 14 amino acids. Between the trimmed V and J ends, which lost 3 bases and 2 bases, there was a span of 10 bases. DNA of the CDR3: TGTGCCAGCAGCTTTCCAGGAGGGCAAGAGACCCAGTACTTC. Translation gives CASSFPGGQETQYF.

The chain recombines TRBV5-4 with TRBJ2-7; the match to TRBD1 covers 9 bases. Germline values: CDR1 SGHNT, CDR2 YYREEE (reference sequence). V lost 4 bases and J lost 3; bases outside the gene matches: 5. The CDR3 covers 14 residues. Written as DNA, the CDR3 is TGTGCCAGCAGCGGTCCGGGACAGGGCTACGAGCAGTACTTC. This codes for CASSGPGQGYEQYF.

J is TRBJ2-2 and V is TRBV3-1 (or the pseudogene TRBV3-2); 10 nucleotides agree with TRBD1. The CDR3 loop spans 15 amino acids. Germline-derived CDR1 and CDR2 are LGHDT and YNNKEL (reference sequence). The V gene end was trimmed by 4 bases and the J gene end by 3 bases; junction bases not matched to a gene: 2. CDR3: CASSRGTGDTGELFF. The CDR3 DNA reads TGTGCCAGCAGCCGCGGGACAGGGGACACCGGGGAGCTGTTTTTT.

This chain uses TRBV7-2 with TRBJ2-7; no clear D. This CDR3 has 14 residues. V lost 5 bases and J lost 0, with 11 bases in between. Per germline, CDR1 SGHTA and CDR2 FQGNSA. The CDR3 reads CASSRPGSSYEQYF. The CDR3 DNA is TGTGCCAGCAGCAGACCGGGTAGCTCCTACGAGCAGTACTTC.

The chain is built from TRBV11-3 and TRBJ2-3, with D uncertain. CDR1 SGHNT and CDR2 YENEEA come from the germline V gene. Trimming took 1 base from V and 2 from J, leaving 4 bases between them. The CDR3 extends over 13 amino acids. CDR3 loop: CASSLGLTDTQYF. As DNA, the CDR3 is TGTGCCAGCAGCTTAGGACTCACAGATACGCAGTATTTT.

The chain uses TRBV18 and TRBJ1-1; D gene unclear. Germline loops: CDR1 KGHSH, CDR2 LQKENI. V was clipped by 1 base and J by 1 base, with 10 bases between them. The length of the CDR3 is 15 residues. The DNA for the CDR3 is TGTGCCAGCTCACCACTTGGGCAGAGGAACACTGAAGCTTTCTTT. It translates to CASSPLGQRNTEAFF.

This clone has more than one count but fewer than ten. The chain recombines TRBV6-2 or TRBV6-3 with TRBJ2-7, with D possibly TRBD2 on 5 matching bases. In germline, CDR1 is MNHEY, CDR2 SVGEGT. Trimming shortened V by 5 bases and J by 0 bases, and 11 bases separated the two germline ends. CDR3 length: 14 residues. CDR3 residues: CASSGRGSSYEQYF. The CDR3 DNA follows: TGTGCCAGCAGTGGACGGGGTAGCTCCTACGAGCAGTACTTC.

The rearrangement joins TRBV23-1 to TRBJ2-7; 10 positions agree with TRBD2. TRBV23-1 is an open reading frame, and its role is uncertain. The CDR3 contains 17 residues. The V gene end was trimmed by 3 bases and the J gene end by 1 base; junction bases not matched to a gene: 9. CDR3 nucleotide sequence: TGCGCCAGCAGTCATTCGGAGACTAGCGGGCCTTCCTACGAGCAGTACTTC. It is translated as CASSHSETSGPSYEQYF.

The V call is TRBV7-8, the J call TRBJ2-2; TRBD2 aligns across 11 bases. This CDR3 region has 17 residues. Germline V gene lookup returns CDR1 SGHVS and CDR2 FQNEAQ. With V trimmed by 5 bases and J by 4 bases, 9 bases remained unmatched. CDR3 nucleotide sequence: TGTGCCAGCAGCCCGACTAGCGGGAAACGCGGCACCGGGGAGCTGTTTTTT. Translated: CASSPTSGKRGTGELFF.

In DNA, the CDR3 is TGTGCCAGCAGCTTAGTACACACCCTTGGGGGGGGAACTAATGAAAAACTGTTTTTT. It yields the protein CASSLVHTLGGGTNEKLFF. The V call is TRBV11-2, the J call TRBJ1-4; D is possibly TRBD1 (5 bases). Looked up from germline, CDR1 is SGHAT and CDR2 is FQNNGV. The CDR3 totals 19 residues. V lost 1 base to trimming and J lost 1 base, with 19 bases between them.